These 2 T cell receptor beta chains came from one sample sequenced in a study of molecular identifiers for immune sequencing clone quantification. One entry per CDR3 protein results from TCRdb running MiXCR on the PCR reads. The repertoire has 100,000 or so distinct CDR3 sequences, under 40% of them found once; the top ten carry around 3.8%. Sequencing input: naive CD8+ T cells from blood, with Jurkat cell RNA spiked in. Specified subset: FACS-sorted CD8+CD4-CCR7+CD45RA+ naive T cells. The receptors were sampled from a human donor in good health. Some libraries in this study had Jurkat cell RNA spiked in.

V is TRBV7-2 and J is TRBJ2-5, with 11 bases lining up with TRBD2. CDR1 is SGHTA and CDR2 is FQGNSA in the germline V gene. With 2 bases clipped from V and 5 bases from J, the junction kept 13 bases outside the gene matches. CDR3 length equals 18 residues. CDR3 amino acids: CASSLRVTSGIGIETQYF. The DNA of the CDR3 is TGTGCCAGCAGCTTAAGGGTGACTAGCGGGATAGGAATTGAGACCCAGTACTTC.

The chain joins TRBV7-8 to TRBJ2-7; TRBD2 matches at 9 bases. The CDR3 is 15 amino acids. Looked up from germline, CDR1 is SGHVS and CDR2 is FQNEAQ. V gave up 1 base and J gave up 3 bases; unmatched junction bases: 4. The CDR3 is CASSLVSGGSYEQYF. Written as DNA, the CDR3 is TGTGCCAGCAGCTTAGTAAGCGGGGGGAGCTACGAGCAGTACTTC.